These 24 T cell receptor beta chains were all obtained from the same sample, sequenced in a study of blood T cells in healthy people across ages. It was with a sample-barcoded 5' primer and a J-beta primer mix that a second PCR of about 7 to 12 cycles was run. TCRdb re-called the 5' RACE reads through MiXCR, storing one row per CDR3 protein. The sample lists 700,000 or so distinct CDR3 sequences, about 20% seen once, with about 22% in the top ten. Sequences were obtained from blood. These receptors came from a man between 65 and 80 years old in good health.

This clonotype was seen a handful of times. The rearrangement links TRBV15 to TRBJ1-2, with 7 bases aligning to TRBD1. There are 16 residues in the CDR3. Germline values: CDR1 LNHNV, CDR2 YYDKDF (reference sequence). Germline trimming cut 3 bases from V and 3 bases from J; bases unmatched to any gene: 10. The CDR3 nucleotides are TGTGCCACCAGCAGCCACGGACAGGTTGGGTACTATGGCTACACCTTC. Amino acids: CATSSHGQVGYYGYTF.

This clonotype was picked up a small number of times. The rearrangement joins TRBV4-1 to TRBJ2-1, with a weak D call TRBD2 (7 bases). Germline CDR1 MGHRA, CDR2 YSYEKL. This CDR3 has 17 residues. The ends were cut back, 0 bases at V and 0 bases at J, with 12 bases in the middle. This CDR3 reads CASSQDRGGLSYNEQFF. DNA of the CDR3: TGCGCCAGCAGCCAAGATCGCGGGGGCCTCTCCTACAATGAGCAGTTCTTC.

This clonotype has just a few counts. The chain combines TRBV19 with TRBJ2-3; possibly TRBD2 for D (6 bases). There are 15 residues in the CDR3. Trimming took 3 bases from V and 6 from J, leaving 16 bases between them. The germline V gene has CDR1 LNHDA and CDR2 SQIVND (reference sequence). The CDR3 DNA reads TGTGCCAGTAGTATGGCCAGACTCCGGGAGGATACGCAGTATTTT. It translates to CASSMARLREDTQYF.

This clonotype has a handful of counts. This rearrangement joins TRBV12-3 or TRBV12-4 to TRBJ1-4; 8 bases agree with TRBD1. The CDR3 has 14 residues. V trimming: 6 bases; J trimming: 8 bases; junction bases outside the gene matches: 8. The CDR3 DNA follows: TGTGCCAGCAGGAAGACAGGGGTGTGGGAAAAACTGTTTTTT. Its protein is CASRKTGVWEKLFF.

This clonotype was observed a handful of times. The chain links TRBV11-1 to TRBJ2-1; D perhaps matches TRBD2 (5 bases). In germline, CDR1 is SGHAT, CDR2 FQDESV (reference sequence). The length of the CDR3 is 12 residues. Between the trimmed V and J ends, which lost 3 bases and 9 bases, there was a span of 9 bases. In nucleotides, the CDR3 is TGTGCCAGCAGCTTCCTAGAGGGTGAGCAGTTCTTC. Amino acid sequence: CASSFLEGEQFF.

This clonotype appeared a few times. This chain uses TRBV5-1 with TRBJ1-5, with TRBD1 matching over 10 bases. The CDR3 extends over 15 amino acids. V lost 3 bases and J lost 7; bases outside the gene matches: 7. Germline V CDR1 and CDR2: SGHRS, YFSETQ. The CDR3 protein is CASSSDGQGGQPQHF. The CDR3 DNA is TGCGCCAGCAGCTCGGATGGACAGGGGGGCCAGCCCCAGCATTTT.

This clonotype was detected many times. This chain uses TRBV20-1 with TRBJ2-7, with D hard to call. Germline-derived CDR1 and CDR2 are DFQATT and SNEGSKA (reference sequence). Trimming pared 0 bases from V and 6 bases from J, leaving 6 bases between. The CDR3 is 11 amino acids. The CDR3 protein is CSARDLFEQYF. Here the CDR3 DNA reads TGCAGTGCTAGAGATCTCTTCGAGCAGTACTTC.

This clonotype was counted ten times or more. CDR3 nucleotides: TGTGCCAGCAGTTCGAACAGCAGGGCATGGGAGCAGTTCTTC. Translating it yields CASSSNSRAWEQFF. The chain is built from TRBV12-3 or TRBV12-4 and TRBJ2-1; D may be TRBD1 (5 bases). V lost 4 bases and J lost 10, with 17 bases in between. The CDR3 is made up of 14 amino acids.

The sample holds a few counts of this clonotype. CDR3 sequence: CSVTGQPSSYEQYF. The CDR3 DNA follows: TGCAGCGTTACGGGACAACCGAGCTCCTACGAGCAGTACTTC. The chain is built from TRBV29-1 and TRBJ2-7, with D possibly matching TRBD1 (6 bases). The V gene's germline CDR1 is SQVTM and CDR2 ANQGSEA. Trimming cost V 5 bases and J 0 bases, with 14 bases left between them. The CDR3 contains 14 residues.

The chain is built from TRBV18 and TRBJ2-7, with a tentative D call TRBD1 (5 bases). V lost 4 bases, J lost 4 bases, and 17 bases lay in between. Germline V gene sequence: CDR1 KGHSH, CDR2 LQKENI. This CDR3 has 15 amino acids. CDR3 residues: CASSLGDSPLYEQYF. CDR3 bases: TGTGCCAGCTCACTCGGTGACAGTCCCCTTTACGAGCAGTACTTC. Using reference TRBV18 and TRBJ2-7 for the parts outside the CDR3, the full variable domain is NAGVMQNPRHLVRRRGQEARLRCSPMKGHSHVYWYRQLPEEGLKFMVYLQKENIIDESGMPKERFSAEFPKEGPSILRIQQVVRGDSAAYFCASSLGDSPLYEQYFGPGTRLTVT.

This clonotype was detected only a few times. The rearrangement uses TRBV20-1 and TRBJ2-5, with D maybe TRBD2 (6 bases). The DNA end favors TRBJ2-1, so the J call may be wrong. Germline V lookup: CDR1 DFQATT, CDR2 SNEGSKA (reference sequence). There are 14 residues in the CDR3. This CDR3 reads CSARRDSPFDEQFF. The CDR3 DNA reads as TGCAGTGCTAGAAGGGACTCACCCTTCGATGAGCAGTTCTTC.

The chain has TRBV7-8 and TRBJ2-2; the D gene is possibly TRBD2 (6 bases). The V gene lost 6 bases and the J gene lost 4 bases, with 12 bases spanning the gap. From germline, CDR1 is SGHVS and CDR2 FQNEAQ. The CDR3 extends over 14 amino acids. Here the CDR3 DNA reads TGTGCCAGCAGTTCGACTAGTTCCACCGGGGAGCTGTTTTTT. Translating gives CASSSTSSTGELFF.

This clonotype was counted a few times. The chain couples TRBV27 to TRBJ1-1, with no clear D. The germline V gene has CDR1 MNHEY and CDR2 SMNVEV (reference sequence). The CDR3 sequence is 14 residues long. The germline V and J ends were trimmed by 2 bases and 4 bases, with 11 bases remaining between them. Here the CDR3 DNA reads TGTGCCAGCAGTTTACGCGGTAGTGGCACTGAAGCTTTCTTT. Translated, it gives CASSLRGSGTEAFF.

This clonotype was detected a few times. The chain is built from TRBV7-2 and TRBJ2-7; no clear D. V was shortened by 5 bases and J by 12 bases, with 17 bases between the two germline ends. There are 12 residues in the CDR3. Germline CDR1 reads SGHTA; CDR2 reads FQGNSA. The CDR3 bases are TGTGCCAGCAGCACCCCCTCTACGAGCTCGTACTTC. Translating it yields CASSTPSTSSYF.

The sample holds a few counts of this clonotype. The chain joins TRBV18 to TRBJ2-5; D is undetermined. This CDR3 contains 14 residues. Germline CDR1 and CDR2: KGHSH and LQKENI. V dropped 4 bases and J dropped 3 bases, with 12 bases sitting between them. In nucleotides, the CDR3 is TGTGCCAGCTCACGGATGACTGGAGAAGAGACCCAGTACTTC. This encodes CASSRMTGEETQYF.

This clonotype was observed a few times. V is TRBV20-1 and J is TRBJ2-7; D is unresolved. Trimming took 3 bases from V and 3 from J, leaving 9 bases between them. This CDR3 has 12 residues. Germline V lookup: CDR1 DFQATT, CDR2 SNEGSKA (reference sequence). This CDR3 reads CSASYTIYEQYF. In DNA form, the CDR3 reads TGCAGTGCTAGTTACACCATCTACGAGCAGTACTTC.

This clonotype was found once. The V call is TRBV27, the J call TRBJ1-2; D is ambiguous. Germline CDR1 MNHEY, CDR2 SMNVEV (reference sequence). The CDR3 sequence is 13 residues long. V lost 6 bases to trimming and J lost 1 base, with 9 bases between them. In DNA, the CDR3 is TGTGCCAGCAGATTTAGTGGTAACTATGGCTACACCTTC. It specifies CASRFSGNYGYTF.

This clonotype was counted between two and nine times. This chain uses TRBV7-3 with TRBJ1-1; the D gene is possibly TRBD1 (6 bases). V gave up 4 bases and J gave up 4 bases, with 10 bases separating them. The CDR3 is 13 amino acids. In germline, CDR1 is SGHTA, CDR2 FQGTGA. The CDR3, as DNA: TGTGCCAGCAGCTCCGGGACACGCACTGAAGCTTTCTTT. Protein product: CASSSGTRTEAFF. Drawing the rest from reference TRBV7-3 and TRBJ1-1, the complete variable domain is GAGVSQTPSNKVTEKGKYVELRCDPISGHTALYWYRQSLGQGPEFLIYFQGTGAADDSGLPNDRFFAVRPEGSVSTLKIQRTERGDSAVYLCASSSGTRTEAFFGQGTRLTVV.

The gene calls are TRBV20-1 and TRBJ2-3, with 9 nucleotides matching TRBD1. V lost 0 bases, J lost 3 bases, and 4 bases stayed unmatched. The CDR3 contains 15 residues. Germline CDR1 is DFQATT and CDR2 is SNEGSKA (reference sequence). In DNA form, the CDR3 reads TGCAGTGCTAGAGAGACAGGGGGTACTACAGATACGCAGTATTTT. It encodes CSARETGGTTDTQYF.

The sample holds a few counts of this clonotype. This rearrangement joins TRBV19 to TRBJ1-4; 9 nucleotides line up with TRBD1. After removal of 4 bases from V and 0 bases from J, the junction contained 6 bases not matched to a gene. The CDR3 covers 17 residues. Per germline, CDR1 LNHDA and CDR2 SQIVND (reference sequence). As DNA, the CDR3 is TGTGCCAGTAGTACGGAGGGACAGGGTGCAACTAATGAAAAACTGTTTTTT. It codes for CASSTEGQGATNEKLFF.

A note on this clonotype: With a much larger clone just one base away, this may be a read error. CDR3 in amino acids: CASSIRVDTEALF. The CDR3 DNA follows: TGTGCCAGCAGCATCAGGGTTGACACTGAAGCTCTCTTT. J is TRBJ1-1 and V is TRBV7-9, with a tentative D call TRBD1 (5 bases). Germline V gives CDR1 SEHNR, CDR2 FQNEAQ (reference sequence). The CDR3 loop spans 13 amino acids. Full variable domain (remainder filled in from reference TRBV7-9 and TRBJ1-1): DTGVSQNPRHKITKRGQNVTFRCDPISEHNRLYWYRQTLGQGPEFLTYFQNEAQLEKSRLLSDRFSAERPKGSFSTLEIQRTEQGDSAMYLCASSIRVDTEALFGQGTRLTVV.

This clonotype was observed a handful of times. This rearrangement joins TRBV20-1 to TRBJ1-2; the D gene is possibly TRBD1 (5 bases). Trimming cost V 0 bases and J 4 bases, with 15 bases left between them. The V gene's germline CDR1 is DFQATT and CDR2 SNEGSKA (reference sequence). CDR3 length equals 15 residues. The DNA for the CDR3 is TGCAGTGCTAGAGATCGGAAGGGGCTCCCCTATGGCTACACCTTC. It is translated as CSARDRKGLPYGYTF.

The chain carries TRBV6-1 and TRBJ2-1, with D perhaps TRBD1 (6 bases). The last part of the DNA fits TRBJ2-7 better; the J call may be wrong. This CDR3 spans 15 amino acids. Per germline, CDR1 MNHNS and CDR2 SASEGT. In DNA, the CDR3 is TGTGCCAGCAGTGAGTGGGGGCCACACTCCTACGAGCAGTACTTC. Protein: CASSEWGPHSYEQYF.

The chain is built from TRBV12-3 or TRBV12-4 and TRBJ1-5; D ambiguous. V lost 1 base to trimming and J lost 7 bases, with 8 bases between them. This CDR3 has 13 residues. The CDR3 nucleotides are TGTGCCAGCAGTTTAGGGCAGAGGCAGCCCCAGCATTTT. Its protein is CASSLGQRQPQHF.